The T cell receptor (beta chain) under discussion was sequenced for a study of response to subunit inactivated influenza vaccine. MiXCR, applied by TCRdb to the RT-PCR reads, yields one record per CDR3 protein. The table includes roughly 700,000 distinct CDR3 sequences, approximately 15% detected once. Study results and limitations: Authors suggested seasonal influenza vaccinations each recruit few new T cells.

The CDR3 length is 17 residues. With 4 bases removed from V and 0 bases from J, the gap between germline ends came to 16 bases. In regard to this clonotype: Antigen: not known.

The chain has TRBV12-3 or TRBV12-4 and TRBJ2-4; D not certain. This TCR was sampled from a man aged 50 or older who received an inactivated influenza vaccine. The sequencing here drew on PBMCs from blood, taken 14 to 15 days before vaccination. The CDR3 region is CASSSPQATLAKNIQYF. As DNA, the CDR3 is TGTGCCAGCAGTTCCCCCCAGGCCACCTTAGCCAAAAACATTCAGTACTTC.